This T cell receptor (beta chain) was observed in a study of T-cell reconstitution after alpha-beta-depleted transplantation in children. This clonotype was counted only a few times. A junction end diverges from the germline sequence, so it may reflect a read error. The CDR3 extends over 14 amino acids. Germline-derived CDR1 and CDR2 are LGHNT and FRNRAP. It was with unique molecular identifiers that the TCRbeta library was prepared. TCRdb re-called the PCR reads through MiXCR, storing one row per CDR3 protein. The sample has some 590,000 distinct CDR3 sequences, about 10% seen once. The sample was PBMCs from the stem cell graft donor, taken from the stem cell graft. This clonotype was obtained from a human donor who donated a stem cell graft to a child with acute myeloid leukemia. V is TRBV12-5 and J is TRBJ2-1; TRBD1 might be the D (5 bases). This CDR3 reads CASGSTGAYGEKFF. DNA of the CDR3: TGTGCTAGTGGTTCTACAGGAGCCTACGGTGAGAAGTTCTTC.